This T cell receptor (beta chain) was found in a study of Ad26.COV2.S vaccination and SARS-CoV-2 variants. Across the whole study: By the intramuscular route, Ad26.COV2.S was given once, or twice 56 days apart. Study conclusions and caveats: Placebo recipients had lower spike-specific TCR breadth than vaccine recipients. Reports say spike-specific CD8+ and CD4+ T cell responses covered substantial breadth after vaccination.

Clones were read by immunoSEQ multiplex PCR, and TCRdb kept only the in-frame ones, dropping some. The sample has some 290,000 clones; more than 70% are singletons. Notes on this clone: The antigen remains unidentified.

Treatment indicated: roughly 18 received Ad26.COV2.S at low or high dose, single or two shots; 5 received placebo; per-sample allocation not given. Day 63 following the first vaccine or placebo injection was when the samples were taken. Recruitment in Boston yielded a donor of adult age, 18-55 years. Germline V lookup: CDR1 SGHRS, CDR2 YFSETQ. V lost 1 base, J lost 7 bases, and 10 bases stayed unmatched. CDR3 length: 16 residues. The clonotype was recovered from a person aged 18-65 years who received the Ad26.COV2.S COVID-19 vaccine or a placebo. This sequence joins TRBV5-1 and TRBJ2-7, with TRBD1 matching 11 bases. Specimen: peripheral blood, collected in a trial of Ad26.COV2.S vaccine versus placebo. The CDR3 is CASSLTSGQGAGEQYF. The CDR3 nucleotides read TGCGCCAGCAGCTTGACCTCTGGACAGGGGGCGGGGGAGCAGTACTTC.